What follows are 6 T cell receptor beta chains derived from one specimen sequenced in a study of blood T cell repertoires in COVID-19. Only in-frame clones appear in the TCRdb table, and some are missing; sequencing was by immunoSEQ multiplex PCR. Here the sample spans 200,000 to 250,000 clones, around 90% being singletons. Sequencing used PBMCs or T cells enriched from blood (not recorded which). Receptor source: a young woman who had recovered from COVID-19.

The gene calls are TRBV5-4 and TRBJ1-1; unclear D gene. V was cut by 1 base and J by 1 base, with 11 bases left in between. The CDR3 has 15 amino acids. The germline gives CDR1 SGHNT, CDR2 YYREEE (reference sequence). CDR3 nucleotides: TGTGCCAGCAGCTTGCTCGGGGTAGGGAACACTGAAGCTTTCTTT. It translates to CASSLLGVGNTEAFF.

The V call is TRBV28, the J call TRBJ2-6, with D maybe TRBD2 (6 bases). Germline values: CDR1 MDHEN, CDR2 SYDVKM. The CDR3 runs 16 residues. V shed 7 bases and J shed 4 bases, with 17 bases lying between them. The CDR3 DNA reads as TGTGCCAGCATCCCTTTTCGGGGGTCGGGGGCCAACGTCCTGACTTTC. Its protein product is CASIPFRGSGANVLTF.

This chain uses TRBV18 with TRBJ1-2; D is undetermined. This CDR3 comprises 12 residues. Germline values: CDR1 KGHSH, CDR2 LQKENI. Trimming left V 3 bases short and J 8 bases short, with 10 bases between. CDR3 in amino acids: CASSPGSGGYTF. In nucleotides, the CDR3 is TGTGCCAGCTCACCCGGGTCCGGAGGCTACACCTTC.

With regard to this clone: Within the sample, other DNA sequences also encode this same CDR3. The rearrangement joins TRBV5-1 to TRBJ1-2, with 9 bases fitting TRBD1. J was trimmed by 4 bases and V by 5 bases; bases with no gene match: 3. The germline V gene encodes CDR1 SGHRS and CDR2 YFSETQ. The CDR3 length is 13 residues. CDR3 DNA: TGCGCCAGCAGTCCGGACAGGGGCTATGGCTACACCTTC. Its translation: CASSPDRGYGYTF.

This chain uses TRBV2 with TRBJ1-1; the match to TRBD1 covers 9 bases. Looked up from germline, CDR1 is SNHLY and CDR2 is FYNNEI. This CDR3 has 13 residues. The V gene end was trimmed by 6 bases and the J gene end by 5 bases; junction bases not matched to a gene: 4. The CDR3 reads CASSIDRGTEAFF. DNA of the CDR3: TGTGCCAGCAGCATAGACAGGGGGACTGAAGCTTTCTTT. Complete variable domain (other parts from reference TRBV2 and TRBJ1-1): EPEVTQTPSHQVTQMGQEVILRCVPISNHLYFYWYRQILGQKVEFLVSFYNNEISEKSEIFDDQFSVERPDGSNFTLKIRSTKLEDSAMYFCASSIDRGTEAFFGQGTRLTVV.

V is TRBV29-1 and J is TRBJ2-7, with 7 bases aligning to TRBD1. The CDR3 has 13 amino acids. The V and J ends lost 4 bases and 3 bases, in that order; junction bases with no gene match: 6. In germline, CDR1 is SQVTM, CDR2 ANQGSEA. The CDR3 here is CSVGQGEIYEQYF. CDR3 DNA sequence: TGCAGCGTTGGTCAGGGGGAGATCTACGAGCAGTACTTC.